The text below deals with one T cell receptor beta chain. This entry belongs to a study of blood T cell repertoires in COVID-19. The wider study: Sites across the United States, Italy and Spain contributed samples from acute and convalescent COVID-19.

As originally analysed: From reference gene primer amplification, estimates of nucleated cell counts were derived. This table comes from immunoSEQ multiplex PCR, and its TCRdb copy is limited to in-frame clones, with some not included. D and trimming come from the DNA, and the V and J calls and clone size come from that table. Of about 300,000 clones listed, approximately 86% are singletons. The junction had 14 bases not matched to a gene; V was cut back by 3 bases and J by 10 bases. From germline, CDR1 is GTSNPN and CDR2 SVGIG (reference sequence). This CDR3 has 15 residues. Sequenced input: peripheral blood. This chain uses TRBV30 with TRBJ2-1; 8 nucleotides match TRBD1. This receptor was obtained from a man aged 65 to 85 with acute or convalescent COVID-19. CDR3 sequence: CAWRGYRTGISEQFF. CDR3 nucleotides: TGTGCCTGGAGGGGGTATAGGACAGGGATTAGCGAGCAGTTCTTC.